These 23 T cell receptor beta chains were all obtained from the same sample, sequenced in a study of blood T cell repertoires in COVID-19. Libraries were prepared by immunoSEQ multiplex PCR; TCRdb keeps only in-frame clonotypes and omits some of them. The sample gives about 370,000 clones, 85% to 90% of which show up once; less than 2% is in the top ten. The sequenced material came from PBMCs or T cells enriched from blood (not recorded which). The receptors were gathered from a woman aged 25 to 39 who had recovered from COVID-19.

The chain links TRBV19 to TRBJ2-1, with D perhaps TRBD2 (6 bases). CDR1 and CDR2 (germline): LNHDA, SQIVND (reference sequence). The CDR3 consists of 17 residues. Trimming removed 10 bases at V and 3 bases at J, with 25 bases between. The DNA of the CDR3 is TGTGCCACCACGAGGACGGGCTGGGACTCACACTACAATGAGCAGTTCTTC. This sequence encodes CATTRTGWDSHYNEQFF.

The V gene is TRBV7-9, the J gene TRBJ2-2; D unclear. The CDR3 runs to 16 residues. Germline V gene lookup returns CDR1 SEHNR and CDR2 FQNEAQ (reference sequence). Trimming pared 1 base from V and 4 bases from J, leaving 13 bases between. CDR3 bases: TGTGCCAGCAGCTTAGGGAGTAGCTCGGTCACCGGGGAGCTGTTTTTT. It codes for CASSLGSSSVTGELFF.

This clone was counted a single time. The V gene is TRBV7-9, the J gene TRBJ2-5; 10 bases agree with TRBD2. The length of the CDR3 is 15 residues. After removal of 5 bases from V and 4 bases from J, the junction contained 7 bases not matched to a gene. In germline, CDR1 is SEHNR, CDR2 FQNEAQ (reference sequence). The CDR3 is CASSHSRTSGETQYF. The CDR3, as DNA: TGTGCCAGCAGCCATTCCCGGACTAGCGGAGAGACCCAGTACTTC.

In this sample, this clone turned up a few times. The J gene is TRBJ1-3, the V gene TRBV29-1; tentatively, D is TRBD1 (5 bases). The ends were cut back, 6 bases at V and 4 bases at J, with 16 bases in the middle. Germline-derived CDR1 and CDR2 are SQVTM and ANQGSEA. This CDR3 spans 14 amino acids. The CDR3 coding sequence is TGCAGCGTCGCCAGCGGGGCGTCAGGAAACACCATATATTTT. It yields the protein CSVASGASGNTIYF.

The gene calls are TRBV5-1 and TRBJ1-3; no firm D call. CDR1 SGHRS and CDR2 YFSETQ come from the germline V gene. Between the trimmed V and J ends, which lost 0 bases and 4 bases, there was a span of 14 bases. This CDR3 comprises 16 residues. The CDR3 nucleotides are TGCGCCAGCAGCTTGGCCGCCGTCACTCCGGGAAACACCATATATTTT. Its protein is CASSLAAVTPGNTIYF.

This clone has at least ten counts. The rearrangement joins TRBV18 to TRBJ2-2; 7 positions match TRBD1. Germline V lookup: CDR1 KGHSH, CDR2 LQKENI. V shed 2 bases, J shed 2 bases, and the junction held 5 bases outside the gene matches. The CDR3 is 16 residues long. The CDR3 region is CASSPFGTANTGELFF. The CDR3 DNA reads TGTGCCAGCTCACCATTCGGGACAGCAAACACCGGGGAGCTGTTTTTT.

This rearrangement joins TRBV11-2 to TRBJ2-2; 12 bases are shared with TRBD1. The CDR3 spans 17 residues. Germline trimming cut 5 bases from V and 6 bases from J; bases unmatched to any gene: 10. Germline V gene lookup returns CDR1 SGHAT and CDR2 FQNNGV. The CDR3 here is CASSPRIGTGGPGELFF. The DNA of the CDR3 is TGTGCCAGCAGCCCCCGTATCGGGACAGGGGGCCCCGGGGAGCTGTTTTTT.

The chain is built from TRBV30 and TRBJ2-3, with 7 bases aligning to TRBD1. J gave up 0 bases and V 1 base, and 7 bases lay outside the gene matches. CDR1 and CDR2 from the germline V gene are GTSNPN and SVGIG (reference sequence). This CDR3 has 16 amino acids. This chain's CDR3 is CAWSEGTVRSTDTQYF. The CDR3 nucleotides are TGTGCCTGGAGTGAAGGGACAGTGCGGAGCACAGATACGCAGTATTTT.

V is TRBV30 and J is TRBJ2-7; TRBD2 might be the D (7 bases). Germline V CDR1 and CDR2: GTSNPN, SVGIG (reference sequence). Trimming shortened V by 0 bases and J by 7 bases, and 19 bases separated the two germline ends. The CDR3 length is 15 residues. The CDR3 region is CAWSVQGGGRYEQYF. In DNA form, the CDR3 reads TGTGCCTGGAGTGTACAAGGGGGGGGCAGGTATGAGCAGTACTTC.

The V gene is TRBV19, the J gene TRBJ1-1; D is unclear. The V and J ends lost 3 bases and 10 bases respectively, with 18 bases between them. The CDR3 extends over 14 amino acids. CDR1 and CDR2 from the germline V gene are LNHDA and SQIVND (reference sequence). CDR3 in amino acids: CASSISSGRRTAFF. CDR3 coding DNA: TGTGCCAGTAGTATTTCATCGGGGAGGAGGACAGCTTTCTTT.

The chain carries TRBV11-1 and TRBJ2-1, with 7 bases aligning to TRBD1. Losses at the gene ends were 5 bases for V and 8 bases for J; bases not matched to a gene: 15. CDR1 is SGHAT, CDR2 FQDESV, per germline (reference sequence). The CDR3 spans 16 residues. Written as DNA, the CDR3 is TGTGCCAGCAGCGCCTGGGGTTGGGACAGTGGGGATGAGCAGTTCTTC. Protein product: CASSAWGWDSGDEQFF.

In this sample, this clone turned up once. V gene TRBV19 combines with J gene TRBJ1-5; 9 bases line up with TRBD1. J gave up 0 bases and V 7 bases, and 13 bases lay outside the gene matches. Per the germline V gene, CDR1 is LNHDA and CDR2 is SQIVND (reference sequence). CDR3 length: 18 amino acids. This chain's CDR3 is CASTPPGTGTYSNQPQHF. CDR3 nucleotide sequence: TGTGCCAGTACTCCCCCCGGGACAGGGACTTATAGCAATCAGCCCCAGCATTTT.

The chain carries TRBV10-3 and TRBJ2-7; 8 bases line up with TRBD2. The CDR3 runs to 16 residues. The germline CDR1 and CDR2 sequences are ENHRY and SYGVKD. V dropped 11 bases and J dropped 0; count of bases not matched to a gene: 15. The CDR3 loop reads CASRGREGPSSYEQYF. For the CDR3, the DNA is TGTGCCTCAAGGGGTCGGGAGGGCCCCAGCTCCTACGAGCAGTACTTC.

This rearrangement joins TRBV19 to TRBJ1-5; 8 bases are a match to TRBD1. The length of the CDR3 is 15 residues. Germline V lookup: CDR1 LNHDA, CDR2 SQIVND (reference sequence). The J segment lost 2 bases and the V segment lost 2 bases, leaving 2 bases of the junction unmatched. CDR3 nucleotides: TGTGCCAGTAGTATACAGGGGGCAGGCAATCAGCCCCAGCATTTT. Protein sequence: CASSIQGAGNQPQHF. Supplemented by reference TRBV19 and TRBJ1-5, the full variable domain reads DGGITQSPKYLFRKEGQNVTLSCEQNLNHDAMYWYRQDPGQGLRLIYYSQIVNDFQKGDIAEGYSVSREKKESFPLTVTSAQKNPTAFYLCASSIQGAGNQPQHFGDGTRLSIL.

The J gene is TRBJ2-1, the V gene TRBV15, with 8 bases fitting TRBD1. The CDR3 is 13 amino acids. Losses at the gene ends were 0 bases for V and 15 bases for J; bases not matched to a gene: 7. From germline, CDR1 is LNHNV and CDR2 YYDKDF (reference sequence). Here the CDR3 reads CATSRDRGTGMFF. CDR3 nucleotide sequence: TGTGCCACCAGCAGAGATCGGGGGACAGGAATGTTCTTC.

CDR3 nucleotides: TGTGCCAGCAACTCCAACGGACTAGCGGGAGAAAGGGCCGGGGAGCTGTTTTTT. Translation gives CASNSNGLAGERAGELFF. The chain uses TRBV7-9 and TRBJ2-2, with 13 positions matching TRBD2. This CDR3 is 18 amino acids long. CDR1 SEHNR and CDR2 FQNEAQ come from the germline V gene (reference sequence). The trim removed 7 bases at V and 6 bases at J, leaving 14 bases unmatched.

This chain uses TRBV7-9 with TRBJ2-7; TRBD2 agrees at 8 bases. CDR1 is SEHNR and CDR2 is FQNEAQ in the germline V gene (reference sequence). The CDR3 totals 16 residues. V trimming: 2 bases; J trimming: 6 bases; junction bases outside the gene matches: 12. CDR3 sequence (DNA): TGTGCCAGCAGCTTAATCGGGGGGGACTATATGAGCGAGCAGTACTTC. Protein product: CASSLIGGDYMSEQYF.

The rearrangement uses TRBV6-6 and TRBJ2-1, with TRBD2 matching 11 bases. The germline CDR1 and CDR2 sequences are MNHNY and SVGAGI (reference sequence). V shed 5 bases and J 0 bases; nucleotides not matched to a gene: 12. This CDR3 contains 19 residues. CDR3 nucleotide sequence: TGTGCCAGCAGTCCGACGACTAGCGGGATATACGGCTCCTACAATGAGCAGTTCTTC. It is translated as CASSPTTSGIYGSYNEQFF.

The chain is built from TRBV4-1 and TRBJ2-7; TRBD1 matches 8 bases. This CDR3 spans 14 amino acids. Losses at the gene ends were 5 bases for V and 6 bases for J; bases not matched to a gene: 9. Per germline, CDR1 MGHRA and CDR2 YSYEKL. As DNA, the CDR3 is TGCGCCAGCAGCGGACCGGGACAGGCACCCGAGCAGTACTTC. Amino acids: CASSGPGQAPEQYF.

The V gene is TRBV27, the J gene TRBJ2-5, with TRBD2 matching 13 bases. This CDR3 is built from 14 residues. Unmatched junction bases numbered 0, after V lost 3 bases and J lost 5 bases. Germline V lookup: CDR1 MNHEY, CDR2 SMNVEV (reference sequence). Written as DNA, the CDR3 is TGTGCCAGCAGTTTGACTAGCGGGGGGGAGACCCAGTACTTC. Protein sequence: CASSLTSGGETQYF.

Only one count was recorded for this clone. The chain uses TRBV2 and TRBJ1-6; 7 positions match TRBD1. Germline-derived CDR1 and CDR2 are SNHLY and FYNNEI. This CDR3 is built from 14 residues. Trimming at V came to 7 bases and at J to 7 bases, leaving 7 bases not matched to a gene. CDR3 in amino acids: CASTDRVRNSPLHF. The CDR3 region has the DNA TGTGCCAGCACCGACAGGGTACGAAATTCACCCCTCCACTTT.

The chain recombines TRBV19 with TRBJ2-2; the match to TRBD1 covers 11 bases. The CDR3 sequence is 15 residues long. Per the germline V gene, CDR1 is LNHDA and CDR2 is SQIVND (reference sequence). Trimming took 6 bases from V and 6 from J; bases not matched to a gene: 6. The CDR3 nucleotides are TGTGCCAGTAGGTTGACGGGACAGGGGGCCGGGGAGCTGTTTTTT. Its protein product is CASRLTGQGAGELFF.

The chain is built from TRBV18 and TRBJ2-7; 7 bases are shared with TRBD1. Germline assignment: CDR1 KGHSH and CDR2 LQKENI. J was trimmed by 9 bases and V by 5 bases; bases with no gene match: 16. This CDR3 is built from 15 residues. The CDR3 nucleotides are TGTGCCAGCTCAACGGGACAGCTAGGCATTTCGGTGCAGTACTTC. The encoded protein is CASSTGQLGISVQYF. Full variable domain (missing parts from reference TRBV18 and TRBJ2-7): NAGVMQNPRHLVRRRGQEARLRCSPMKGHSHVYWYRQLPEEGLKFMVYLQKENIIDESGMPKERFSAEFPKEGPSILRIQQVVRGDSAAYFCASSTGQLGISVQYFGPGTRLTVT.